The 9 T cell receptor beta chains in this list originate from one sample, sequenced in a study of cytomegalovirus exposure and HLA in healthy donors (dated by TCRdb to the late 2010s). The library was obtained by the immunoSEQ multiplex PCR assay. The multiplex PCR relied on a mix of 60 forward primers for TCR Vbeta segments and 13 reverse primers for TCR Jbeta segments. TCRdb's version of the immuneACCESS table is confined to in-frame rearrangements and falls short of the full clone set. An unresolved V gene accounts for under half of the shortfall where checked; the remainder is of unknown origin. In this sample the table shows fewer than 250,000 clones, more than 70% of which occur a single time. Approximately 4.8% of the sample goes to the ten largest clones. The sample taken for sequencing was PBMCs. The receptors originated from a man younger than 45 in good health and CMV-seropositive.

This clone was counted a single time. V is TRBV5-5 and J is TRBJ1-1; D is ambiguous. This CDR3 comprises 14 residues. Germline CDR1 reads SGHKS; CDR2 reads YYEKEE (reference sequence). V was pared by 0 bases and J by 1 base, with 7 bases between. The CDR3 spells CASSLAGWNTEAFF. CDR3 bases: TGTGCCAGCAGCTTGGCCGGGTGGAACACTGAAGCTTTCTTT.

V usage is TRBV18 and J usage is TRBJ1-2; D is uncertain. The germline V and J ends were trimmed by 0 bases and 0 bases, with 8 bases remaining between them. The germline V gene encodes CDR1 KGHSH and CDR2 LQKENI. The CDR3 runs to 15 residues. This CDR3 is CASSPPGRTNYGYTF. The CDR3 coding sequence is TGTGCCAGCTCACCACCCGGGAGGACTAACTATGGCTACACCTTC.

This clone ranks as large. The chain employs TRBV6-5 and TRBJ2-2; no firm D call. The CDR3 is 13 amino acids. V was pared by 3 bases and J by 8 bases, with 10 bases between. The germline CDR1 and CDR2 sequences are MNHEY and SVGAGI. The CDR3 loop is CASSYNMQGELFF. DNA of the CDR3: TGTGCCAGCAGTTATAACATGCAAGGGGAGCTGTTTTTT.

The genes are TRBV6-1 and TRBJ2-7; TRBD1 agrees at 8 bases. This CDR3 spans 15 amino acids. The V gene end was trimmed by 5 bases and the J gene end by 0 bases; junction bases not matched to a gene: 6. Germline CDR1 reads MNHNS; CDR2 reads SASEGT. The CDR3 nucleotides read TGTGCCAGCAGTAGAGACAGGGGAGGCTCCTACGAGCAGTACTTC. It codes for CASSRDRGGSYEQYF.

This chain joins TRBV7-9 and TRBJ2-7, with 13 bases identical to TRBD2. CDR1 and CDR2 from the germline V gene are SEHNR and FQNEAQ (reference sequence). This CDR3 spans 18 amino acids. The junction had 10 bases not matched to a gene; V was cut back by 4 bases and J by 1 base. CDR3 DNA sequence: TGTGCCAGCAGCTCCCCCGGGACTAGCGGGGTTTTTTCCTACGAGCAGTACTTC. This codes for CASSSPGTSGVFSYEQYF.

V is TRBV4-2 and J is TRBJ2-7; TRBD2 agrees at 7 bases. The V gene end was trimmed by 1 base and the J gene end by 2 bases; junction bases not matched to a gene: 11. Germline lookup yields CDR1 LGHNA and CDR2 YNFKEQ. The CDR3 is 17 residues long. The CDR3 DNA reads TGTGCCAGCAGCCAAGCCCCCGGGAAGCGGGACCCCTACGAGCAGTACTTC. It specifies CASSQAPGKRDPYEQYF.

The CDR3 loop reads CASSLQGANYGYTF. In nucleotides, the CDR3 is TGTGCCAGCAGTTTACAGGGGGCTAACTATGGCTACACCTTC. This chain connects TRBV28 to TRBJ1-2, with 7 bases aligning to TRBD1. CDR3 size: 14 residues. Germline values: CDR1 MDHEN, CDR2 SYDVKM. Losses at the gene ends were 2 bases for V and 0 bases for J; bases not matched to a gene: 0.

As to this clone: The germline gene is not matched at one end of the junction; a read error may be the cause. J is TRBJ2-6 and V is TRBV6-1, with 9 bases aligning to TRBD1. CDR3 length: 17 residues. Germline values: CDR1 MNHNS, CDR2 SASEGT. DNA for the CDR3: TGTGCCATCAGTGAAGGGACAGGGAGATCTGGGGCCAACGTCCTGACTTTC. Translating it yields CAISEGTGRSGANVLTF.

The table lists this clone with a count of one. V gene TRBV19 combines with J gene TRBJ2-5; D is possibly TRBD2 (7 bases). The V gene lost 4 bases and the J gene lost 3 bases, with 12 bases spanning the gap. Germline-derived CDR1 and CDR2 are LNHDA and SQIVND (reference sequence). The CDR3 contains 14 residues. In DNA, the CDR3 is TGTGCCAGTAGTAAGGGGGACTATAAAGAGACCCAGTACTTC. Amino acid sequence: CASSKGDYKETQYF.